Following are 20 T cell receptor beta chains from one sample sequenced in a study of cytomegalovirus exposure and HLA in healthy donors. With 60 Vbeta and 13 Jbeta primers, the PCR was carried out. This table comes from immunoSEQ multiplex PCR, and its TCRdb copy is limited to in-frame clones, with some not included. The data show roughly 57,000 clones, about 80% seen once. The material sequenced was PBMCs. The receptors originated from a man aged 50 to 60 in good health and CMV-seronegative.

The chain joins TRBV5-6 to TRBJ2-5; perhaps TRBD2 as D (6 bases). The V end lost 4 bases, the J end lost 5 bases, and 12 bases lay between the germline ends. The CDR3 runs to 13 residues. Germline V gene sequence: CDR1 SGHDT, CDR2 YYEEEE. The CDR3 coding sequence is TGTGCCAGCAGCCTCGATGGGGGGGAGACCCAGTACTTC. This translates into CASSLDGGETQYF.

The chain is built from TRBV7-2 and TRBJ1-2, with 8 bases identical to TRBD1. J lost 5 bases, V lost 6 bases, and 5 bases had no gene match. Germline lookup yields CDR1 SGHTA and CDR2 FQGNSA. CDR3 size: 13 residues. The CDR3 DNA reads as TGTGCCAGCAGACCAGGGGGCGCTTATGGCTACACCTTC. Its translation is CASRPGGAYGYTF.

V gene TRBV5-8 combines with J gene TRBJ2-2; 8 nucleotides agree with TRBD2. Losses at the gene ends were 2 bases for V and 0 bases for J; bases not matched to a gene: 9. Germline lookup yields CDR1 SGHTS and CDR2 YDEGEE. The length of the CDR3 is 18 residues. The CDR3 DNA reads as TGTGCCAGCAGCTTAGGAACCGGGGGGGCTGCGAACACCGGGGAGCTGTTTTTT. It yields the protein CASSLGTGGAANTGELFF.

This chain links TRBV27 with TRBJ1-5; 10 bases match TRBD1. The CDR3 contains 15 residues. J lost 4 bases, V lost 5 bases, and 5 bases had no gene match. Looked up from germline, CDR1 is MNHEY and CDR2 is SMNVEV (reference sequence). The CDR3 nucleotides read TGTGCCAGCAGTGTCTCGGGACAGGGGAATCAGCCCCAGCATTTT. As protein: CASSVSGQGNQPQHF.

V usage is TRBV5-1 and J usage is TRBJ1-1, with 8 bases fitting TRBD1. V lost 1 base to trimming and J lost 7 bases; unmatched junction nucleotides: 6. CDR1 SGHRS and CDR2 YFSETQ come from the germline V gene. CDR3 size: 14 residues. In DNA, the CDR3 is TGCGCCAGCAGCTTGAATCCGGGACAGGTTGAAGCTTTCTTT. Translating gives CASSLNPGQVEAFF. Full variable domain (rest looked up from reference TRBV5-1 and TRBJ1-1): KAGVTQTPRYLIKTRGQQVTLSCSPISGHRSVSWYQQTPGQGLQFLFEYFSETQRNKGNFPGRFSGRQFSNSRSEMNVSTLELGDSALYLCASSLNPGQVEAFFGQGTRLTVV.

This chain connects TRBV27 to TRBJ2-3; 10 nucleotides align to TRBD1. The junction had 3 bases not matched to a gene; V was cut back by 1 base and J by 5 bases. Germline assignment: CDR1 MNHEY and CDR2 SMNVEV (reference sequence). CDR3 length: 15 residues. This chain's CDR3 is CASSLFGTGVDTQYF. The CDR3 DNA reads TGTGCCAGCAGTTTATTCGGGACAGGGGTAGATACGCAGTATTTT.

V gene TRBV5-4 combines with J gene TRBJ2-7, with 8 bases lining up with TRBD1. The CDR3 length is 15 residues. The V and J ends lost 0 bases and 2 bases, in that order; junction bases with no gene match: 4. CDR1 is SGHNT and CDR2 is YYREEE in the germline V gene (reference sequence). DNA of the CDR3: TGTGCCAGCAGCTTGGCGGGACAGGACCCCTACGAGCAGTACTTC. Translating gives CASSLAGQDPYEQYF.

The rearrangement joins TRBV2 to TRBJ2-5, with 9 bases fitting TRBD1. The trim removed 5 bases at V and 3 bases at J, leaving 4 bases unmatched. This CDR3 is 14 amino acids long. Germline V gene lookup returns CDR1 SNHLY and CDR2 FYNNEI. The DNA of the CDR3 is TGTGCCAGCAGTTCTTGGACAGGGGAAGAGACCCAGTACTTC. Residues: CASSSWTGEETQYF.

V usage is TRBV28 and J usage is TRBJ1-5, with 9 bases that match TRBD1. The CDR3 contains 15 residues. Germline loops: CDR1 MDHEN, CDR2 SYDVKM. V gave up 5 bases and J gave up 6 bases; unmatched junction bases: 8. As DNA, the CDR3 is TGTGCCAGCAGTGATGGACAGGGGAGAGTTCAGCCCCAGCATTTT. It codes for CASSDGQGRVQPQHF.

The J gene is TRBJ1-2, the V gene TRBV27, with 7 bases aligning to TRBD1. The CDR3 spans 13 residues. The germline V gene has CDR1 MNHEY and CDR2 SMNVEV (reference sequence). The ends lost 6 bases at V and 7 bases at J; junction bases unmatched: 8. CDR3 amino acids: CASRKTGTAGYTF. The DNA of the CDR3 is TGTGCCAGCAGAAAGACAGGGACGGCTGGCTACACCTTC.

CDR3 sequence: CASSHGGAGVGYEQYF. The CDR3 nucleotides are TGTGCCAGCAGCCATGGGGGGGCGGGGGTTGGCTACGAGCAGTACTTC. The chain has TRBV5-4 and TRBJ2-7, with a possible D match to TRBD2 (7 bases). V lost 4 bases and J 3 bases, leaving 20 bases between the germline ends. The CDR3 consists of 16 residues. CDR1 is SGHNT and CDR2 is YYREEE in the germline V gene (reference sequence).

The V and J genes are TRBV7-8 and TRBJ2-7; 7 bases agree with TRBD2. The CDR3 consists of 15 residues. With 1 base clipped from V and 2 bases from J, the junction kept 5 bases outside the gene matches. The V gene's germline CDR1 is SGHVS and CDR2 FQNEAQ. This CDR3 is CASSLERGGAYEQYF. CDR3 DNA: TGTGCCAGCAGCTTAGAACGCGGGGGTGCCTACGAGCAGTACTTC.

V is TRBV2 and J is TRBJ2-3; D is unresolved. Germline V gene data show CDR1 as SNHLY and CDR2 as FYNNEI. The CDR3 extends over 11 amino acids. The ends were cut back, 6 bases at V and 6 bases at J, with 7 bases in the middle. CDR3 amino acids: CASSPRDTQYF. CDR3 nucleotides: TGTGCCAGCAGCCCGAGGGATACGCAGTATTTT.

The chain joins TRBV7-2 to TRBJ1-3; D might be TRBD1 (6 bases). The germline V and J ends were trimmed by 1 base and 2 bases, with 12 bases remaining between them. CDR1 is SGHTA and CDR2 is FQGNSA in the germline V gene. This CDR3 has 16 residues. CDR3 nucleotides: TGTGCCAGCAGCTTAGGGGGGCAGAAGGCTGGAAACACCATATATTTT. It yields the protein CASSLGGQKAGNTIYF.

The chain links TRBV30 to TRBJ1-1; 9 bases fit TRBD1. Germline assignment: CDR1 GTSNPN and CDR2 SVGIG (reference sequence). J lost 7 bases, V lost 4 bases, and 7 bases had no gene match. The CDR3 has 13 amino acids. Here the CDR3 DNA reads TGTGCCTGGAATGGACAGGGGAACGTTGAAGCTTTCTTT. This encodes CAWNGQGNVEAFF.

The CDR3 spells CASSPGTGFYGYTF. The CDR3 coding sequence is TGTGCCAGCTCCCCAGGGACAGGGTTTTACGGCTACACCTTC. V and J are TRBV25-1 and TRBJ1-2; 9 bases agree with TRBD1. V gave up 8 bases and J gave up 8 bases; unmatched junction bases: 12. Germline V gives CDR1 MGHDK, CDR2 SYGVNS. This CDR3 region has 14 residues.

The chain uses TRBV13 and TRBJ2-1, with D tentatively TRBD1 (5 bases). Germline V gives CDR1 PRHDT, CDR2 FYEKMQ (reference sequence). This CDR3 contains 15 residues. Trimming took 3 bases from V and 0 from J, leaving 9 bases between them. The CDR3 DNA follows: TGTGCCAGCAGCTTGGACACAAGCTCCTACAATGAGCAGTTCTTC. Translation gives CASSLDTSSYNEQFF.

J is TRBJ1-1 and V is TRBV29-1; D might be TRBD1 (5 bases). Germline loops: CDR1 SQVTM, CDR2 ANQGSEA. The germline V and J ends were trimmed by 7 bases and 0 bases, with 6 bases remaining between them. The CDR3 runs 11 residues. In DNA form, the CDR3 reads TGCAGCGAGGGGTTGAACACTGAAGCTTTCTTT. It is translated as CSEGLNTEAFF.

This chain connects TRBV7-9 to TRBJ2-7, with a tentative D call TRBD1 (5 bases). The CDR3 sequence is 12 residues long. The V gene's germline CDR1 is SEHNR and CDR2 FQNEAQ (reference sequence). The V end was cut by 2 bases, the J end by 4 bases, with 6 bases between. Written as DNA, the CDR3 is TGTGCCAGCAGCTTAAAGGGGTACGAGCAGTACTTC. It translates to CASSLKGYEQYF.

The chain links TRBV6-5 to TRBJ1-2; 7 nucleotides match TRBD1. Germline V lookup: CDR1 MNHEY, CDR2 SVGAGI. Trimming removed 10 bases from V and 6 bases from J; junction bases left unmatched: 5. This CDR3 is 11 amino acids long. CDR3 DNA: TGTGCCACAACAGGGGTGGATGGCTACACCTTC. Protein sequence: CATTGVDGYTF.